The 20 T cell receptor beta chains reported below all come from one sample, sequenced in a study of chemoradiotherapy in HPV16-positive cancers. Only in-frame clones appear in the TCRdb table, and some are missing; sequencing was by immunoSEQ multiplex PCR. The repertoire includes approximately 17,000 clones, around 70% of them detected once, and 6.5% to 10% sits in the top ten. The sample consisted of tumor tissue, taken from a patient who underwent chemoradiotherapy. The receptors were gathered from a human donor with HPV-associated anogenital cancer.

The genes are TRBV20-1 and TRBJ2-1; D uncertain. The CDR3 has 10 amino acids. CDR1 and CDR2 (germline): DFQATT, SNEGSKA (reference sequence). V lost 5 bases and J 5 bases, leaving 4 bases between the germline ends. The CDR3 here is CSAHHNEQFF. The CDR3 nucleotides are TGCAGTGCTCACCACAATGAGCAGTTCTTC.

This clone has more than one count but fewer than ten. CDR3 sequence: CATSRLLKGDRGFTDTQYF. The CDR3 coding sequence is TGTGCCACCAGCAGGCTACTGAAGGGGGACAGGGGTTTCACAGATACGCAGTATTTT. The chain has TRBV15 and TRBJ2-3, with 10 nucleotides matching TRBD1. V was clipped by 3 bases and J by 2 bases; unmatched bases: 14. There are 19 residues in the CDR3. Looked up from germline, CDR1 is LNHNV and CDR2 is YYDKDF (reference sequence).

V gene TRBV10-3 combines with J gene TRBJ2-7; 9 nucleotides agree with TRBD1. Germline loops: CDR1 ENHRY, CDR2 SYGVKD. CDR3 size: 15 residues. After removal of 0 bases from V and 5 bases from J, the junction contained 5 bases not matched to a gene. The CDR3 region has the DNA TGTGCCATCAGTGAGTCACAGGACAGGGGCCACGAGCAGTACTTC. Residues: CAISESQDRGHEQYF.

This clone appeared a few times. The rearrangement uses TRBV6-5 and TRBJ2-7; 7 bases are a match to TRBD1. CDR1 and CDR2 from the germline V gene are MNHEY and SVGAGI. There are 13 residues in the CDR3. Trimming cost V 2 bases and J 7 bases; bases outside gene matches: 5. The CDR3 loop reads CASSYGDRDEQYF. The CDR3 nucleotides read TGTGCCAGCAGTTACGGTGACAGGGATGAGCAGTACTTC.

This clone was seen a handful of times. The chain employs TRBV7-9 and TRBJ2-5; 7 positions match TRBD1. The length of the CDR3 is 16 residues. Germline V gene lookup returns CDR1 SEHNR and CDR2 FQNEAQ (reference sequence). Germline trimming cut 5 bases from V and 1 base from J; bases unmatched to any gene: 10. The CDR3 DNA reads TGTGCCAGCAGCGCCTCCCCAGGGACAGCCCAAGAGACCCAGTACTTC. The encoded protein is CASSASPGTAQETQYF.

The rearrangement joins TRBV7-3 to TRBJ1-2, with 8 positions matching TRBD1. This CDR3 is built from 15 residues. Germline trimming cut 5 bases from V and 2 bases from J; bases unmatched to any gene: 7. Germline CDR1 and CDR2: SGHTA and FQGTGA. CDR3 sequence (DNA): TGTGCCAGCAGCCAGTCCGGGACAGGAAACTATGGCTACACCTTC. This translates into CASSQSGTGNYGYTF.

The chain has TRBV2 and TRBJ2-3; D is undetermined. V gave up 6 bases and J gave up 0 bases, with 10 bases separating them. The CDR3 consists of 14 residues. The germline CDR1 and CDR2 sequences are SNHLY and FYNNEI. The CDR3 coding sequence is TGTGCCAGCAGATTCTCCGGTAGCACAGATACGCAGTATTTT. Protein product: CASRFSGSTDTQYF.

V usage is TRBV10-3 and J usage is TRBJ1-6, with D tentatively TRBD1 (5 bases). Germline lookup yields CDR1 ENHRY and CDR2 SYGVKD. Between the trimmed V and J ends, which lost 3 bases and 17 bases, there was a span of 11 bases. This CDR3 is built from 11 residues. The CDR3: CAISEGADFHF. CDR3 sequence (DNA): TGTGCCATCAGTGAAGGGGCAGATTTCCACTTT.

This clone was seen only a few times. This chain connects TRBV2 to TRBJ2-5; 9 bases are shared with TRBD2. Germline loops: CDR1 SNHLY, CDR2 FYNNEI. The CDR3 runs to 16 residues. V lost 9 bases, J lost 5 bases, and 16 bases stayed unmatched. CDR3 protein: CASREGIAGENETQYF. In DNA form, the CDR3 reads TGTGCCAGTAGAGAGGGAATAGCGGGGGAAAATGAGACCCAGTACTTC.

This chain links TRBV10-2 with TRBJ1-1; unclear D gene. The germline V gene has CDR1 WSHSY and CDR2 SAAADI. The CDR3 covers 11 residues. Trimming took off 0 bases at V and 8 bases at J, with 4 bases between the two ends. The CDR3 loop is CASSESREAFF. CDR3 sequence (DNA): TGCGCCAGCAGTGAGTCTAGAGAAGCTTTCTTT.

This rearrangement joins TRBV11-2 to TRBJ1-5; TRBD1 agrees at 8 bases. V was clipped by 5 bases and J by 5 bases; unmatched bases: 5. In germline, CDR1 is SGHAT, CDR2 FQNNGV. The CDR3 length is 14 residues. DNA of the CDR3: TGTGCCAGCAGCAGACAGGGGAGGGATCAGCCCCAGCATTTT. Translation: CASSRQGRDQPQHF.

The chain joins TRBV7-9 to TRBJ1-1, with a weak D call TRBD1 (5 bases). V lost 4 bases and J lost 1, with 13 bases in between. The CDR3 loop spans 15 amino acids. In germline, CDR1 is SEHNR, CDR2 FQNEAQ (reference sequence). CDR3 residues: CASSSQSGSNTEAFF. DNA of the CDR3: TGTGCCAGCAGCTCCCAGTCAGGGTCGAACACTGAAGCTTTCTTT.

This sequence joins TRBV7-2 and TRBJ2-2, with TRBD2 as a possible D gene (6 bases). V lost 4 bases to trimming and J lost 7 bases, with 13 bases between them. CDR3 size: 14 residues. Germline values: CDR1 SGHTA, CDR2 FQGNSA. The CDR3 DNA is TGTGCCAGCAGCTACGGCGGGGCGGGCGGGGAGCTGTTTTTT. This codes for CASSYGGAGGELFF.

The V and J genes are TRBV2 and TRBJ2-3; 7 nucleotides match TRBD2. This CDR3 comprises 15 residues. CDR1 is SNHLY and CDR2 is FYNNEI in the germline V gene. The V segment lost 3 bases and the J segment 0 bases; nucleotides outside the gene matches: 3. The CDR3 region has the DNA TGTGCCAGCAGTGAGGCGGGAGTTAGCACAGATACGCAGTATTTT. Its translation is CASSEAGVSTDTQYF.

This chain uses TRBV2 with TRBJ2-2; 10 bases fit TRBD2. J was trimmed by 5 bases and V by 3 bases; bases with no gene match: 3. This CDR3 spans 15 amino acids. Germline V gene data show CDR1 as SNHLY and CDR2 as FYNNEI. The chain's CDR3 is CASSDKLAGTGELFF. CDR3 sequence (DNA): TGTGCCAGCAGTGATAAACTAGCGGGAACCGGGGAGCTGTTTTTT.

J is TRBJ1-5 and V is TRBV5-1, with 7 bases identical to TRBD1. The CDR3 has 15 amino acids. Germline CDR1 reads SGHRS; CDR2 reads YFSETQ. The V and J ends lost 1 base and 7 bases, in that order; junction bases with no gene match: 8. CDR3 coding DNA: TGCGCCAGCAGCTTGATAACAGGGGCGGGACAGCCCCAGCATTTT. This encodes CASSLITGAGQPQHF.

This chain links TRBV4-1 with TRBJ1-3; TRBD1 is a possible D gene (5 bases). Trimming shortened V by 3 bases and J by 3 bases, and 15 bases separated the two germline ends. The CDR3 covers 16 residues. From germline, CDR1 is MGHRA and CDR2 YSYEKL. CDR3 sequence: CASSQTQGMDGNTIYF. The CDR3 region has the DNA TGCGCCAGCAGCCAGACTCAGGGAATGGATGGAAACACCATATATTTT.

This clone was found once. CDR3 coding DNA: TGTGCCAGCAGCTACCGACTAGCGCGATCACCAGATACGCAGTATTTT. Translated, it gives CASSYRLARSPDTQYF. This chain links TRBV13 with TRBJ2-3, with TRBD2 matching 8 bases. The CDR3 length is 16 residues. Per the germline V gene, CDR1 is PRHDT and CDR2 is FYEKMQ (reference sequence). Trimming took 4 bases from V and 4 from J; bases not matched to a gene: 10.

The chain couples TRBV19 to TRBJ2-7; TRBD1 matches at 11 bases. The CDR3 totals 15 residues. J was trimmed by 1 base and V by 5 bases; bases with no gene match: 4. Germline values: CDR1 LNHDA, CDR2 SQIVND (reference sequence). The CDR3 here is CASSRGTGGSYEQYF. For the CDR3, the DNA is TGTGCCAGTAGTCGCGGGACAGGGGGGTCCTACGAGCAGTACTTC.

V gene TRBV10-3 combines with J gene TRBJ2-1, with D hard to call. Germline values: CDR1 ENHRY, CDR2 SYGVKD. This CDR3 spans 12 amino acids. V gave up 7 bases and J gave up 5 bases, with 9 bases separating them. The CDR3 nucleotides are TGTGCCATCAAGGGCGGCGACAATGAGCAGTTCTTC. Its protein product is CAIKGGDNEQFF.